A selection of T cell receptor beta chains follows, all from one sample in a study of Ad26.COV2.S vaccination and SARS-CoV-2 variants. The assay was immunoSEQ multiplex PCR, and TCRdb's table has in-frame clones only and misses some. This table has roughly 700,000 clones, 80% to 90% appearing once. Material: peripheral blood, obtained in a trial of Ad26.COV2.S vaccine versus placebo. The receptors were gathered from a person aged 18-65 years who received the Ad26.COV2.S COVID-19 vaccine or a placebo. Each CDR3 is given with its conserved first and last residue. The order of the fields is V gene, D gene, J gene, clone size, CDR3 DNA, CDR3 protein. The D gene is left open where the match is weak. For some rows the clone size is stated as once, few or many, or as a class when expanded; others skip it.

TRBV7-2	TRBD1	TRBJ2-1	.	TGTGCCTCAGAGACAGGGAAACACTACAATGAGCAGTTCTTC	CASETGKHYNEQFF
TRBV3-1/TRBV3-2	.	TRBJ2-6	.	TGTGCCAGCACGTATGGGGCCAACGTCCTGACTTTC	CASTYGANVLTF
TRBV7-3	.	TRBJ2-1	.	TGTGCCAGCAGCTCCGCGGGGGCGACCTACAATGAGCAGTTCTTC	CASSSAGATYNEQFF
TRBV9	.	TRBJ1-4	once	TGTGCCAGCAGAGGGATGGATGAAAAACTGTTTTTT	CASRGMDEKLFF
TRBV5-4	TRBD1	TRBJ1-4	.	TGTGCCAGCAGCCAAACAGGGGATGTTGAAAAACTGTTTTTT	CASSQTGDVEKLFF
TRBV19	.	TRBJ1-4	.	TGTGCCAGTAGACAAGGGGTCCCAACTAATGAAAAACTGTTTTTT	CASRQGVPTNEKLFF
TRBV6-5	.	TRBJ2-4	.	TGTGCCAGCACGTCCCAGGACAGTGGCAAAAACATTCAGTACTTC	CASTSQDSGKNIQYF
TRBV12-3/TRBV12-4	.	TRBJ1-2	.	TGTGCCAGCAAGGGGTGGAGTGGCTACACCTTC	CASKGWSGYTF
TRBV6-5	TRBD1	TRBJ1-5	.	TGTGCCAGCAGTAGGGACAGGGTTCGGCAGCCCCAGCATTTT	CASSRDRVRQPQHF
TRBV29-1	.	TRBJ1-2	.	TGCAGCGTTCGGAGGCAGGGAGGCTACACCTTC	CSVRRQGGYTF
TRBV6-2/TRBV6-3	.	TRBJ1-5	.	TGTGCCAGCAGTTTCAGTGGCAATCAGCCCCAGCATTTT	CASSFSGNQPQHF
TRBV6-2/TRBV6-3	.	TRBJ1-5	.	TGTGCCAGCAGTGACCAGGGGTCCCCACCCCAGCATTTT	CASSDQGSPPQHF
TRBV18	.	TRBJ1-1	.	TGTGCCAGCTCACCACCAATTTCGCTGAACACTGAAGCTTTCTTT	CASSPPISLNTEAFF
TRBV28	.	TRBJ1-5	.	TGTGCCAGCAGTTTAGGCCAGGGGAGTCAGCCCCAGCATTTT	CASSLGQGSQPQHF
TRBV6-5	.	TRBJ1-3	.	TGTGCCAGCAGAACCGGACACGGTGGAAACACCATATATTTT	CASRTGHGGNTIYF
TRBV5-1	TRBD1	TRBJ1-3	.	TGCGCCAGCAGCTTGAAAACAGGGGATAGCAACACCATATATTTT	CASSLKTGDSNTIYF
TRBV10-3	TRBD1	TRBJ2-1	.	TGTGCCATCAGTGAGTCGACGGGACAGGGTAAGCAGTTCTTC	CAISESTGQGKQFF
TRBV24-1	.	TRBJ2-3	.	TGTGCCACCAGTGATTTCATCGGGGTAGAAGATACGCAGTATTTT	CATSDFIGVEDTQYF
TRBV6-5	.	TRBJ1-4	.	TGTGCCACGCGCCGGGACACCATTAATGAAAAACTGTTTTTT	CATRRDTINEKLFF
TRBV4-3	TRBD2	TRBJ2-3	.	TGCGCCAGCAGCCAAGAATTGGCGGGGGGGCGAGATACGCAGTATTTT	CASSQELAGGRDTQYF
TRBV4-3	.	TRBJ2-7	.	TGCGCCAGCAGCCAAGAGGGGGGACAGTCTCGCGAGCAGTACTTC	CASSQEGGQSREQYF
TRBV29-1	.	TRBJ2-7	.	TGCAGCGTTGATGGTCAGGGGAGGTACGAGCAGTACTTC	CSVDGQGRYEQYF
TRBV2	.	TRBJ2-7	.	TGTGCCAGCAGTGAAGCCGACAGCCCAACCTACGAGCAGTACTTC	CASSEADSPTYEQYF
TRBV5-8	.	TRBJ2-7	.	TGTGCCGGCGGAAGGGGTTACGAGCAGTACTTC	CAGGRGYEQYF